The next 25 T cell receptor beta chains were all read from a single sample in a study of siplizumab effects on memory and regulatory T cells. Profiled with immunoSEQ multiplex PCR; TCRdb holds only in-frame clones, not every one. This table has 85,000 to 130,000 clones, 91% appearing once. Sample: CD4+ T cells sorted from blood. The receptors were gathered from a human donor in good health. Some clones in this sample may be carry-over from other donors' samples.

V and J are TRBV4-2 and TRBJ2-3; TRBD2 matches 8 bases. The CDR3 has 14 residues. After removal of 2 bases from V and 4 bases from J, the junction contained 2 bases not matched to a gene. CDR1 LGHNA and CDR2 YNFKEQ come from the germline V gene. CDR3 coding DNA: TGTGCCAGCAGCCAACCCGGGAGGGCAGATACGCAGTATTTT. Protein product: CASSQPGRADTQYF.

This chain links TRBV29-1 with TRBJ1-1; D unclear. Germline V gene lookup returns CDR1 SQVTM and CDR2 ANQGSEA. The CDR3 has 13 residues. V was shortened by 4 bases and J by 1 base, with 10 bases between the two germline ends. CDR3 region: CSVVRPGNTEAFF. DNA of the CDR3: TGCAGCGTTGTACGGCCTGGGAACACTGAAGCTTTCTTT.

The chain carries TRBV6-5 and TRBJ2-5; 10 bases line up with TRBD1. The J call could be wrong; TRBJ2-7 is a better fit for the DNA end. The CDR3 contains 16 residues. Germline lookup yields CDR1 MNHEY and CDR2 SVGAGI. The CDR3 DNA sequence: TGTGCCAGCAGTTACCGAGGGACAGGGGCCTTCTACGAGCAGTACTTC. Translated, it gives CASSYRGTGAFYEQYF.

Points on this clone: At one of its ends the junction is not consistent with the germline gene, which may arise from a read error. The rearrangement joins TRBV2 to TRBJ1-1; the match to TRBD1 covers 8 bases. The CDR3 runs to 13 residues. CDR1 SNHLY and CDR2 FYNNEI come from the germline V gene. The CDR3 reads CASSDRANTQAFF. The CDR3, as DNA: TGTGCCAGCTCGGACAGGGCGAACACTCAAGCTTTCTTT.

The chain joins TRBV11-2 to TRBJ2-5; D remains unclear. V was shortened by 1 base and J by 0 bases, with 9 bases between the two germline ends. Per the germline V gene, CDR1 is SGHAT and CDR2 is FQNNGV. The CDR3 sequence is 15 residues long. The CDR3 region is CASSLGVVNQETQYF. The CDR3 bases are TGTGCCAGCAGCTTAGGCGTAGTCAACCAAGAGACCCAGTACTTC.

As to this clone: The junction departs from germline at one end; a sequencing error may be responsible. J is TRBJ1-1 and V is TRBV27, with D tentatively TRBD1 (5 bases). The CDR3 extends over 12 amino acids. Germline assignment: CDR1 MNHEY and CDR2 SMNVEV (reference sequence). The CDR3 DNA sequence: TGTGCCAGCAGCTCCGGGGGAGGTGAAGGTTTCTTT. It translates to CASSSGGGEGFF.

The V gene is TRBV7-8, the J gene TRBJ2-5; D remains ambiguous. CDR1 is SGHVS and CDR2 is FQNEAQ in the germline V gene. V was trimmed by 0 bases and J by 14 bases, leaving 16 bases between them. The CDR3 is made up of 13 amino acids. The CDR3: CASSLATARIIYF. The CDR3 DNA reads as TGTGCCAGCAGCTTAGCCACAGCCCGGATCATTTACTTC.

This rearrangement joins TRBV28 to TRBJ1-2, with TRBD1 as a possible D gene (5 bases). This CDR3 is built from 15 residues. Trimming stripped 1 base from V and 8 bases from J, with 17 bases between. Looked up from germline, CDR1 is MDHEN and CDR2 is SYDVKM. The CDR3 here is CASSLSGGLSRGYTF. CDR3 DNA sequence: TGTGCCAGCAGTTTATCTGGGGGGTTATCTCGGGGCTACACCTTC.

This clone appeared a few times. This CDR3 reads CASSLIHEQYF. The CDR3, as DNA: TGTGCCAGCAGCTTAATACACGAGCAGTACTTC. This chain links TRBV7-2 with TRBJ2-7, with no clear D. CDR3 length: 11 residues. The ends were cut back, 2 bases at V and 5 bases at J, with 4 bases in the middle. The germline CDR1 and CDR2 sequences are SGHTA and FQGNSA.

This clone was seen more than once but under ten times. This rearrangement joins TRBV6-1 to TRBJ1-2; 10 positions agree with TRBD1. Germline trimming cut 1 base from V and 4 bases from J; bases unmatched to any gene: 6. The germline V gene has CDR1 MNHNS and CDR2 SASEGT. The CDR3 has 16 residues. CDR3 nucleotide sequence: TGTGCCAGCAGTGAAGGTGGGGGACAGGGGATCTATGGCTACACCTTC. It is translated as CASSEGGGQGIYGYTF.

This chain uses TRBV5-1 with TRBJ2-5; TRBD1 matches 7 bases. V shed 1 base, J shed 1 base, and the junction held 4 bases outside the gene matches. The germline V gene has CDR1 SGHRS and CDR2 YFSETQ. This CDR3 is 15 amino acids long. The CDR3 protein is CASSLSGDSQETQYF. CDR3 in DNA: TGCGCCAGCAGCTTGAGTGGGGACAGCCAAGAGACCCAGTACTTC.

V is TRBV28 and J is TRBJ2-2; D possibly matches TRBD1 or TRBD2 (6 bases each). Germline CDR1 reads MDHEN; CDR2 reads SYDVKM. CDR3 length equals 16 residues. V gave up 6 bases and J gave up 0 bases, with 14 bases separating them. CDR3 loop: CASRHRGPTNTGELFF. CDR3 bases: TGTGCCAGCAGGCATCGGGGGCCGACGAACACCGGGGAGCTGTTTTTT.

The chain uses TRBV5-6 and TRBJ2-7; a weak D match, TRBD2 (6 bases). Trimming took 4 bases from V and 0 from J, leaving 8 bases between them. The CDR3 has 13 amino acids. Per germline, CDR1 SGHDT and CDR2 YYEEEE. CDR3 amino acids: CASSRDFSYEQYF. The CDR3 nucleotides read TGTGCCAGCAGCCGGGACTTCTCCTACGAGCAGTACTTC.

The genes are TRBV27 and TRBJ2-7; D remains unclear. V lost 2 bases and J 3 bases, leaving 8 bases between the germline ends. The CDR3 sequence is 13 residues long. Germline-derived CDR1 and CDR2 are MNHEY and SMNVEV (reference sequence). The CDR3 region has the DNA TGTGCCAGCAGTTTAGCGGCTTACTACGAGCAGTACTTC. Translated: CASSLAAYYEQYF.

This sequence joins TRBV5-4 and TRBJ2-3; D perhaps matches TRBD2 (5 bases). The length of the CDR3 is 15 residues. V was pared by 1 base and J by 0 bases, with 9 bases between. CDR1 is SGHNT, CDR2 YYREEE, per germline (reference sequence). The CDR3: CASSLSGTSTDTQYF. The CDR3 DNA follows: TGTGCCAGCAGCTTGTCGGGAACTAGCACAGATACGCAGTATTTT.

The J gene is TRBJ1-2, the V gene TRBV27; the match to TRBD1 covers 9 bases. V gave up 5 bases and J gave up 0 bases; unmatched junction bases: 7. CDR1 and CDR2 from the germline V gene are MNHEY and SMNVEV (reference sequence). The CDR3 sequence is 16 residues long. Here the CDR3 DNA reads TGTGCCAGCAGTCCGGGACAGGGTTCCTCTAACTATGGCTACACCTTC. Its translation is CASSPGQGSSNYGYTF.

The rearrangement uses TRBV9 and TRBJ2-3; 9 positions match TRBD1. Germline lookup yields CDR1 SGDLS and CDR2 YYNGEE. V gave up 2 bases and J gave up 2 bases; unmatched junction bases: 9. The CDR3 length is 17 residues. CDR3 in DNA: TGTGCCAGCAGCGTTACTCCGGGACAGGGAATCACAGATACGCAGTATTTT. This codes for CASSVTPGQGITDTQYF.

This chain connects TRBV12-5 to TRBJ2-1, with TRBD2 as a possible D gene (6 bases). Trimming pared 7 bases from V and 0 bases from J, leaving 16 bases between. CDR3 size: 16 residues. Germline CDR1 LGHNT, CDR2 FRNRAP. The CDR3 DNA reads TGTGCTAGTGCCCCGAGGGGAGGCAGCTCCTACAATGAGCAGTTCTTC. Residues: CASAPRGGSSYNEQFF. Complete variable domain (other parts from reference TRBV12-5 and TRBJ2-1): DARVTQTPRHKVTEMGQEVTMRCQPILGHNTVFWYRQTMMQGLELLAYFRNRAPLDDSGMPKDRFSAEMPDATLATLKIQPSEPRDSAVYFCASAPRGGSSYNEQFFGPGTRLTVL.

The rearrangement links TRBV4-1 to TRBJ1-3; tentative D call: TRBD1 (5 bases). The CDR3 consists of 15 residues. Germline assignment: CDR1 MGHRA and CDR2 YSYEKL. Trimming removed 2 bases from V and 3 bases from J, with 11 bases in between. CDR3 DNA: TGCGCCAGCAGCCAACAGGGTCATGGTGGAAACACCATATATTTT. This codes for CASSQQGHGGNTIYF.

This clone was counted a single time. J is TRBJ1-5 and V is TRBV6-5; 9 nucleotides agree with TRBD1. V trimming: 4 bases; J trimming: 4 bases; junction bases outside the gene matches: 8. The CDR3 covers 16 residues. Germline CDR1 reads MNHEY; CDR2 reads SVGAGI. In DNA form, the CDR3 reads TGTGCCAGCAGTTCCCTCTCCGGGACAGGGAATCAGCCCCAGCATTTT. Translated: CASSSLSGTGNQPQHF.

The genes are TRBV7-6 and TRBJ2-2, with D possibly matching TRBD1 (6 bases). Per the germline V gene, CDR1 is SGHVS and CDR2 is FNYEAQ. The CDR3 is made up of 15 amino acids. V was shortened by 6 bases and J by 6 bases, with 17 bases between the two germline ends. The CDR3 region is CASRADTGSPGELFF. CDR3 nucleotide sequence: TGTGCCAGCAGGGCCGACACAGGGTCCCCCGGGGAGCTGTTTTTT.

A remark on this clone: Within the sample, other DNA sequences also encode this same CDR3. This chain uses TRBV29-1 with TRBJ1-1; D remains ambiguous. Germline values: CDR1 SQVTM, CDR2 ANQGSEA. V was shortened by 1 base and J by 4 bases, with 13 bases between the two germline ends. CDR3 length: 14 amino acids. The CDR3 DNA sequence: TGCAGCGTTGAAGTAATCCTCACTACCACTGAAGCTTTCTTT. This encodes CSVEVILTTTEAFF.

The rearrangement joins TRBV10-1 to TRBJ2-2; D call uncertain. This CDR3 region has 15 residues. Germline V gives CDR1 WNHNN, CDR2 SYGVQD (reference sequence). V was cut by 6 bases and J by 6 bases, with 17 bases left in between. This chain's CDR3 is CASSPTPYSSGELFF. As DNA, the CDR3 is TGCGCCAGCAGCCCCACGCCGTATAGCTCCGGGGAGCTGTTTTTT.

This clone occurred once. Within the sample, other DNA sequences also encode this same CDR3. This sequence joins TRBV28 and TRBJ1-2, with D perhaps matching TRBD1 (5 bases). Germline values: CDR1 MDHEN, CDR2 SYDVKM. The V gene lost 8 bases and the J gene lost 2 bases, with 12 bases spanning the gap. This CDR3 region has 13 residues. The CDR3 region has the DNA TGTGCCAGCGAAAGGGGATCCAACTATGGCTACACCTTC. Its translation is CASERGSNYGYTF.

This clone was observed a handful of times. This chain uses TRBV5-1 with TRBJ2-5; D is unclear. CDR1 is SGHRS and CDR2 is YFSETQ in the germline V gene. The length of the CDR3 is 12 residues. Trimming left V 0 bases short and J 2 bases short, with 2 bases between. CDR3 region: CASSLGQETQYF. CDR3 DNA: TGCGCCAGCAGCTTGGGACAAGAGACCCAGTACTTC. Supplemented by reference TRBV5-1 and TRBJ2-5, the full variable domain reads KAGVTQTPRYLIKTRGQQVTLSCSPISGHRSVSWYQQTPGQGLQFLFEYFSETQRNKGNFPGRFSGRQFSNSRSEMNVSTLELGDSALYLCASSLGQETQYFGPGTRLLVL.